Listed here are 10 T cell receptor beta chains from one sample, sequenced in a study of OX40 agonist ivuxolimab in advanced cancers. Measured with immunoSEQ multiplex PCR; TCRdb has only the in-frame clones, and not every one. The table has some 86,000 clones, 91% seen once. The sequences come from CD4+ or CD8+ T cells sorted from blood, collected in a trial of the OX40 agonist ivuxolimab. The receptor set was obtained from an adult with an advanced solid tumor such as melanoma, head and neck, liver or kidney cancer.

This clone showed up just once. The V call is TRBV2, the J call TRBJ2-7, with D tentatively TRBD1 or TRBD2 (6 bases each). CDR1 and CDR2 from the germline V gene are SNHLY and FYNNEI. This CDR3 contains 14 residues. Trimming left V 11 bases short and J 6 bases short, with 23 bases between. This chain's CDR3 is CAGRPSQKGGEQYF. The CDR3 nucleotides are TGTGCCGGACGACCCAGCCAGAAGGGGGGCGAGCAGTACTTC.

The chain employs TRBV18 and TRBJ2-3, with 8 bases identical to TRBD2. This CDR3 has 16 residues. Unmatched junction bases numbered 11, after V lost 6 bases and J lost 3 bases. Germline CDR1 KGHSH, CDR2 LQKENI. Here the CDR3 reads CASSLPTGLGTDTQYF. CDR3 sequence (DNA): TGTGCCAGCTCCCTCCCGACGGGACTAGGGACAGATACGCAGTATTTT.

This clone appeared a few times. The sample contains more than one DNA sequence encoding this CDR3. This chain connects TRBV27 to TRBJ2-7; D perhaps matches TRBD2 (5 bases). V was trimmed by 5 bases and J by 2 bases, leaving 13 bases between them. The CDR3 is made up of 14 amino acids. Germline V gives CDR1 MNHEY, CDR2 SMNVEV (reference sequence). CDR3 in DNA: TGTGCCAGCAGTCCTAGTAGAGGGCCCTACGAGCAGTACTTC. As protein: CASSPSRGPYEQYF.

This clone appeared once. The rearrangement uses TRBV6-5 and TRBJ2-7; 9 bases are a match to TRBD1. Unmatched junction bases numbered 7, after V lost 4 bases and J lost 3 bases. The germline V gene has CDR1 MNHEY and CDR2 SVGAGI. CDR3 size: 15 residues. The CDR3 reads CASSFSGQGFYEQYF. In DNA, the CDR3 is TGTGCCAGCAGTTTTTCGGGACAGGGATTCTACGAGCAGTACTTC.

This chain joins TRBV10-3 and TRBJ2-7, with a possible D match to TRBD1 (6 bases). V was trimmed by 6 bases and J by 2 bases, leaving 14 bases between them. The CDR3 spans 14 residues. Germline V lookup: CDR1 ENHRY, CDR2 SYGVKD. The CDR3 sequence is CAIRAGTSTYEQYF. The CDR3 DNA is TGTGCCATCAGGGCCGGGACATCAACCTACGAGCAGTACTTC.

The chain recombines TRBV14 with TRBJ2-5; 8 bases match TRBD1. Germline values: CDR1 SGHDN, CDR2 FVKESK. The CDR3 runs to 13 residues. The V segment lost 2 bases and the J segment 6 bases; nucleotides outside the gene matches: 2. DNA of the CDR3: TGTGCCAGCAGCCAACAGGGGGCGAAGACCCAGTACTTC. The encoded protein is CASSQQGAKTQYF.

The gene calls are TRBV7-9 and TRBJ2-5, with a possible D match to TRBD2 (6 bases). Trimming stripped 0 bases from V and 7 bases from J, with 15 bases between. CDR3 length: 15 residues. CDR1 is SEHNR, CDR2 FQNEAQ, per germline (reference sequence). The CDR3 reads CASSLAEGPRGTQYF. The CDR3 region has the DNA TGTGCCAGCAGCTTAGCGGAGGGACCCCGCGGGACCCAGTACTTC. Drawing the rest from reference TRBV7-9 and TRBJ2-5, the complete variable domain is DTGVSQNPRHKITKRGQNVTFRCDPISEHNRLYWYRQTLGQGPEFLTYFQNEAQLEKSRLLSDRFSAERPKGSFSTLEIQRTEQGDSAMYLCASSLAEGPRGTQYFGPGTRLLVL.

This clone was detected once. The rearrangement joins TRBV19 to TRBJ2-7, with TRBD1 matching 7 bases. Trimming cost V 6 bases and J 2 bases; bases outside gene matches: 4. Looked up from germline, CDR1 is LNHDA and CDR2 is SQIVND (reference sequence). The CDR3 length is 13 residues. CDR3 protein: CASSRQGPYEQYF. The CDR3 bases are TGTGCCAGTAGCCGACAGGGCCCCTACGAGCAGTACTTC.

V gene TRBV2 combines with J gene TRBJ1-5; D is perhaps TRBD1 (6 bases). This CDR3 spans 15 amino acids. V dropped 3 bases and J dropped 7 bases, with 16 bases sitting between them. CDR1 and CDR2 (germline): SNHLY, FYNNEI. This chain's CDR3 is CASSDVRGSGQPQHF. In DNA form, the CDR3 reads TGTGCCAGCAGTGACGTCAGGGGATCGGGACAGCCCCAGCATTTT.

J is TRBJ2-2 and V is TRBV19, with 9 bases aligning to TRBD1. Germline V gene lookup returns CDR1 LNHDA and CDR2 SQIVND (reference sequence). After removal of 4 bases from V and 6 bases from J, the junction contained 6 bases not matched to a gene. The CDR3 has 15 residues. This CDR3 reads CASSTQTGGAGELFF. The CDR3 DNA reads TGTGCCAGTAGTACGCAGACAGGGGGGGCCGGGGAGCTGTTTTTT.